A single sample gave rise to the 19 T cell receptor beta chains below, sequenced in a study of T cell changes during pregnancy in multiple sclerosis. TCRdb's copy holds only in-frame clones and misses some; the assay was immunoSEQ multiplex PCR. Altogether around 13,000 clones are present, 90% being singletons, with the ten largest covering about an eighth. The starting material was CD8+ T cells from peripheral blood mononuclear cells, obtained after pregnancy. These TCRs come from a female donor in good health, enrolled as a control in a pregnancy study.

The chain recombines TRBV6-4 with TRBJ2-1, with D possibly matching TRBD2 (5 bases). The ends were cut back, 8 bases at V and 4 bases at J, with 12 bases in the middle. This CDR3 region has 13 residues. The germline V gene encodes CDR1 MRHNA and CDR2 SNTAGT. CDR3 sequence: CASSADLYNEQFF. CDR3 nucleotide sequence: TGTGCCAGCTCAGCGGACCTTTACAATGAGCAGTTCTTC.

The rearrangement joins TRBV7-2 to TRBJ2-7; 9 bases are a match to TRBD1. Germline trimming cut 5 bases from V and 2 bases from J; bases unmatched to any gene: 1. CDR1 and CDR2 from the germline V gene are SGHTA and FQGNSA. CDR3 size: 13 residues. The CDR3: CASSDRGTYEQYF. In DNA form, the CDR3 reads TGTGCCAGCAGCGACAGGGGGACCTACGAGCAGTACTTC. The variable domain in full, completed from reference TRBV7-2 and TRBJ2-7, reads GAGVSQSPSNKVTEKGKDVELRCDPISGHTALYWYRQSLGQGLEFLIYFQGNSAPDKSGLPSDRFSAERTGGSVSTLTIQRTQQEDSAVYLCASSDRGTYEQYFGPGTRLTVT.

This clone came up once. The chain recombines TRBV7-7 with TRBJ2-5; 7 bases line up with TRBD2. There are 14 residues in the CDR3. Trimming at V came to 5 bases and at J to 2 bases, leaving 5 bases not matched to a gene. Germline values: CDR1 SSHAT, CDR2 FNYEAQ (reference sequence). The CDR3: CASSPVGGQETQYF. The CDR3 nucleotides read TGTGCCAGCAGCCCCGTCGGGGGGCAAGAGACCCAGTACTTC.

J is TRBJ2-2 and V is TRBV28, with a weak D call TRBD2 (6 bases). Trimming stripped 7 bases from V and 3 bases from J, with 12 bases between. This CDR3 is 14 amino acids long. The germline V gene encodes CDR1 MDHEN and CDR2 SYDVKM. This chain's CDR3 is CASKREDHTGELFF. In DNA form, the CDR3 reads TGTGCCAGCAAGAGGGAGGACCACACCGGGGAGCTGTTTTTT.

V and J are TRBV28 and TRBJ1-5; TRBD1 matches at 11 bases. This CDR3 is 15 amino acids long. Germline lookup yields CDR1 MDHEN and CDR2 SYDVKM. Trimming removed 5 bases from V and 5 bases from J; junction bases left unmatched: 5. The CDR3 DNA sequence: TGTGCCAGCAGTGGGGGACAGGGGGTTTATCAGCCCCAGCATTTT. Its translation: CASSGGQGVYQPQHF.

The chain is built from TRBV7-9 and TRBJ2-5, with TRBD1 matching over 10 bases. The J segment lost 3 bases and the V segment lost 4 bases, leaving 8 bases of the junction unmatched. Looked up from germline, CDR1 is SEHNR and CDR2 is FQNEAQ (reference sequence). CDR3 size: 16 residues. CDR3 loop: CASSSRWGTGEETQYF. In DNA, the CDR3 is TGTGCCAGCAGCTCTCGGTGGGGGACAGGGGAAGAGACCCAGTACTTC.

The chain uses TRBV9 and TRBJ2-5, with 12 positions matching TRBD2. Germline CDR1 is SGDLS and CDR2 is YYNGEE. This CDR3 comprises 18 residues. The V segment lost 0 bases and the J segment 2 bases; nucleotides outside the gene matches: 8. CDR3 loop: CASSVASGGAGIQETQYF. As DNA, the CDR3 is TGTGCCAGCAGCGTAGCTAGCGGGGGGGCGGGAATTCAAGAGACCCAGTACTTC.

The chain couples TRBV28 to TRBJ2-2, with D tentatively TRBD2 (6 bases). This CDR3 is built from 12 residues. The germline V gene has CDR1 MDHEN and CDR2 SYDVKM. Trimming shortened V by 6 bases and J by 6 bases, and 8 bases separated the two germline ends. CDR3 sequence reads: CASSGGSGELFF. In nucleotides, the CDR3 is TGTGCCAGCAGCGGGGGTTCCGGGGAGCTGTTTTTT.

The V call is TRBV27, the J call TRBJ2-1, with 11 bases identical to TRBD1. CDR1 and CDR2 from the germline V gene are MNHEY and SMNVEV (reference sequence). The CDR3 runs to 16 residues. The J segment lost 9 bases and the V segment lost 2 bases, leaving 9 bases of the junction unmatched. In nucleotides, the CDR3 is TGTGCCAGCAGTTTAGGACCGGGACAGGGGGGCGGTGAGCAGTTCTTC. This sequence encodes CASSLGPGQGGGEQFF.

V is TRBV27 and J is TRBJ1-5; 7 bases fit TRBD1. Germline trimming cut 3 bases from V and 1 base from J; bases unmatched to any gene: 9. From germline, CDR1 is MNHEY and CDR2 SMNVEV (reference sequence). There are 17 residues in the CDR3. In nucleotides, the CDR3 is TGTGCCAGCAGTTTCCCTAAGAGGGGGCAGAGCAATCAGCCCCAGCATTTT. Protein product: CASSFPKRGQSNQPQHF.

The chain has TRBV28 and TRBJ2-7; TRBD2 is a possible D gene (5 bases). Germline CDR1 MDHEN, CDR2 SYDVKM. The CDR3 is made up of 13 amino acids. The V end lost 7 bases, the J end lost 2 bases, and 12 bases lay between the germline ends. Written as DNA, the CDR3 is TGTGCCAGCACCGTGGGGAGAACCTACGAGCAGTACTTC. This gives the protein CASTVGRTYEQYF.

CDR3 region: CASSLRTSGADAQHF. As DNA, the CDR3 is TGTGCCAGCAGTTTAAGGACCTCAGGGGCTGATGCCCAGCATTTT. The V and J genes are TRBV28 and TRBJ1-5, with a tentative D call TRBD1 (6 bases). Trimming took 2 bases from V and 11 from J, leaving 19 bases between them. Germline CDR1 MDHEN, CDR2 SYDVKM. CDR3 length: 15 residues.

The table lists this clone with a count of one. This chain uses TRBV10-1 with TRBJ2-2; possible D gene TRBD2, 6 bases. V was pared by 4 bases and J by 6 bases, with 9 bases between. The germline CDR1 and CDR2 sequences are WNHNN and SYGVQD (reference sequence). The CDR3 extends over 13 amino acids. CDR3 loop: CASSASEAGELFF. CDR3 in DNA: TGCGCCAGCAGTGCTAGCGAGGCCGGGGAGCTGTTTTTT.

The sample holds one count of this clone. As DNA, the CDR3 is TGCAGCGTGGCCACAGGGCTCCCTGGGGAAAAACTGTTTTTT. Translation: CSVATGLPGEKLFF. This rearrangement joins TRBV29-1 to TRBJ1-4, with D possibly TRBD1 on 6 matching bases. Germline V lookup: CDR1 SQVTM, CDR2 ANQGSEA. V gave up 6 bases and J gave up 8 bases, with 19 bases separating them. The CDR3 consists of 14 residues.

In DNA form, the CDR3 reads TGTGCCAGCTTCGCGGGCGCATCTGGAAACACCATATATTTT. As protein: CASFAGASGNTIYF. V gene TRBV6-5 combines with J gene TRBJ1-3, with D unclear. The CDR3 loop spans 14 amino acids. Trimming left V 8 bases short and J 1 base short, with 12 bases between. CDR1 MNHEY and CDR2 SVGAGI come from the germline V gene.

The count of this clone is one. The chain couples TRBV15 to TRBJ2-6; no clear D. Per the germline V gene, CDR1 is LNHNV and CDR2 is YYDKDF (reference sequence). Trimming removed 0 bases at V and 0 bases at J, with 3 bases between. The CDR3 length is 15 residues. CDR3 loop: CATSRDYSGANVLTF. CDR3 sequence (DNA): TGTGCCACCAGCAGAGACTACTCTGGGGCCAACGTCCTGACTTTC.

The gene calls are TRBV7-8 and TRBJ2-3, with TRBD2 as a possible D gene (5 bases). Germline V gene data show CDR1 as SGHVS and CDR2 as FQNEAQ. This CDR3 comprises 14 residues. V was shortened by 2 bases and J by 4 bases, with 10 bases between the two germline ends. The CDR3 DNA sequence: TGTGCCAGCAGCTTATCCCCCGGGGCAGATACGCAGTATTTT. It yields the protein CASSLSPGADTQYF.

The rearrangement joins TRBV28 to TRBJ1-2, with D perhaps matching TRBD1 (6 bases). This CDR3 is built from 13 residues. Germline CDR1 is MDHEN and CDR2 is SYDVKM. V lost 3 bases and J 6 bases, leaving 11 bases between the germline ends. The CDR3 DNA is TGTGCCAGCAGTTTTTACAGGGTTCATGGCTACACCTTC. The encoded protein is CASSFYRVHGYTF.

The rearrangement links TRBV6-1 to TRBJ2-5, with 10 bases matching TRBD2. The CDR3 is made up of 15 amino acids. Germline V CDR1 and CDR2: MNHNS, SASEGT. The J segment lost 1 base and the V segment lost 4 bases, leaving 3 bases of the junction unmatched. The CDR3 region has the DNA TGTGCCAGCAGTGGACTAGCGGGCGCCCAAGAGACCCAGTACTTC. This sequence encodes CASSGLAGAQETQYF.